The clone carrying this T cell receptor (beta chain) was detected only a few times. Its antigen is currently unknown. The data belong to a study of vaccination and CD4 T cells after COVID-19. Cultured CD4+ T cell DNA underwent sequencing with the Oncomine TCR Beta short-read assay. TCRdb reprocessed the PCR reads with MiXCR, giving one entry per CDR3 protein. The sample lists roughly 3,300 distinct CDR3 sequences, under 20% occurring once. Treatment defined: approximately nine-day PBMC culture with coronavirus spike peptide pools or control peptides (ViraFEST assay). A half-volume replacement of the medium with fresh IL-2 medium was performed on days 3 and 7. The specimen was CD4+ T cells from blood, cultured in vitro. The sequence was obtained from a human donor who had recovered from COVID-19.

CDR3 protein: CASSSIAGELFF. In nucleotides, the CDR3 is TGTGCCAGCAGCTCCATAGCCGGGGAGCTGTTTTTT. The chain carries TRBV7-2 and TRBJ2-2; no definite D call. Germline V gene sequence: CDR1 SGHTA, CDR2 FQGNSA. V dropped 4 bases and J dropped 6 bases, with 6 bases sitting between them. The CDR3 covers 12 residues.